Presented here are 21 T cell receptor beta chains from one specimen sequenced in a study of blood T cell repertoires in COVID-19. Sequencing was performed with immunoSEQ multiplex PCR; in TCRdb, only in-frame clones are kept and a portion is missing. The top ten clones hold roughly 4.9% of a sample with a few hundred thousand clones, roughly 76% of them seen once. Sequences were obtained from peripheral blood. The origin of the receptors is a human donor in a cohort sampled during active COVID-19.

This chain links TRBV19 with TRBJ1-1; 7 nucleotides match TRBD1. The CDR3 has 13 amino acids. Trimming removed 6 bases from V and 3 bases from J; junction bases left unmatched: 4. Germline V gene data show CDR1 as LNHDA and CDR2 as SQIVND (reference sequence). CDR3 region: CASSYRGHTEAFF. CDR3 coding DNA: TGTGCCAGTAGCTACAGGGGCCACACTGAAGCTTTCTTT.

V is TRBV27 and J is TRBJ2-3; D is ambiguous. Trimming took 1 base from V and 2 from J, leaving 7 bases between them. The CDR3 sequence is 14 residues long. From germline, CDR1 is MNHEY and CDR2 SMNVEV (reference sequence). This chain's CDR3 is CASSLWRDTDTQYF. In DNA, the CDR3 is TGTGCCAGCAGTTTATGGAGAGACACAGATACGCAGTATTTT.

DNA for the CDR3: TGTGCCAGCAAAGGCATCGGCAGGACTCCCTACGAGCAGTACTTC. Its protein is CASKGIGRTPYEQYF. The chain uses TRBV5-5 and TRBJ2-7, with D perhaps TRBD2 (5 bases). V was cut by 6 bases and J by 2 bases, with 18 bases left in between. Germline lookup yields CDR1 SGHKS and CDR2 YYEKEE (reference sequence). This CDR3 contains 15 residues.

This chain connects TRBV3-1 (or the pseudogene TRBV3-2) to TRBJ2-5; possible D gene TRBD2, 6 bases. This CDR3 is 16 amino acids long. Germline values: CDR1 LGHDT, CDR2 YNNKEL (reference sequence). V lost 1 base to trimming and J lost 6 bases, with 18 bases between them. CDR3 DNA sequence: TGTGCCAGCAGCCAAGGGAATGGAGGGGCGGTGAAGACCCAGTACTTC. Amino acid sequence: CASSQGNGGAVKTQYF.

The CDR3 sequence: CASSLAPYEQYF. CDR3 bases: TGTGCCAGCAGTTTGGCACCTTACGAGCAGTACTTC. The chain is built from TRBV6-2 or TRBV6-3 and TRBJ2-7; D is undetermined. Per germline, CDR1 MNHEY and CDR2 SVGEGT. Trimming took off 4 bases at V and 4 bases at J, with 8 bases between the two ends. This CDR3 comprises 12 residues.

This clone was picked up one time. The chain links TRBV14 to TRBJ2-7, with TRBD2 identical over 7 bases. The CDR3 totals 17 residues. V gave up 0 bases and J gave up 2 bases; unmatched junction bases: 10. Germline loops: CDR1 SGHDN, CDR2 FVKESK. The CDR3 protein is CASSQDRRLAVAYEQYF. As DNA, the CDR3 is TGTGCCAGCAGCCAAGATCGTCGGCTAGCGGTCGCCTACGAGCAGTACTTC. Full variable domain (rest looked up from reference TRBV14 and TRBJ2-7): EAGVTQFPSHSVIEKGQTVTLRCDPISGHDNLYWYRRVMGKEIKFLLHFVKESKQDESGMPNNRFLAERTGGTYSTLKVQPAELEDSGVYFCASSQDRRLAVAYEQYFGPGTRLTVT.

This rearrangement joins TRBV19 to TRBJ1-2; 8 bases match TRBD1. V lost 2 bases and J lost 9; bases outside the gene matches: 2. Germline values: CDR1 LNHDA, CDR2 SQIVND (reference sequence). The CDR3 runs 12 residues. CDR3 in DNA: TGTGCCAGTAGTATACAGGGGGCAAGCTACACCTTC. It encodes CASSIQGASYTF.

The J gene is TRBJ2-4, the V gene TRBV4-2, with D possibly being TRBD2 (5 bases). CDR3 length: 15 residues. V was cut by 1 base and J by 9 bases, with 16 bases left in between. Looked up from germline, CDR1 is LGHNA and CDR2 is YNFKEQ. The CDR3 protein is CASSQGRVRVGIQYF. The CDR3, as DNA: TGTGCCAGCAGCCAAGGACGGGTGCGGGTCGGCATTCAGTACTTC.

CDR3 in amino acids: CASRGGLAGVGANVLTF. In nucleotides, the CDR3 is TGTGCCAGTAGAGGAGGACTAGCGGGAGTTGGGGCCAACGTCCTGACTTTC. The chain recombines TRBV19 with TRBJ2-6; 13 bases are a match to TRBD2. The CDR3 contains 17 residues. Looked up from germline, CDR1 is LNHDA and CDR2 is SQIVND (reference sequence). The junction had 5 bases not matched to a gene; V was cut back by 6 bases and J by 3 bases. The full variable domain, with the rest looked up from reference TRBV19 and TRBJ2-6, is DGGITQSPKYLFRKEGQNVTLSCEQNLNHDAMYWYRQDPGQGLRLIYYSQIVNDFQKGDIAEGYSVSREKKESFPLTVTSAQKNPTAFYLCASRGGLAGVGANVLTFGAGSRLTVL.

The V and J genes are TRBV13 and TRBJ2-7; a weak D match, TRBD2 (6 bases). The CDR3 totals 18 residues. Trimming removed 2 bases from V and 6 bases from J, with 26 bases in between. Germline loops: CDR1 PRHDT, CDR2 FYEKMQ (reference sequence). CDR3 sequence (DNA): TGTGCCAGCAGCTTACGTGGGATCGGGGGAGTCGTAGGGCGCGAGCAGTACTTC. Translated, it gives CASSLRGIGGVVGREQYF.

The CDR3 reads CASSQDRRAPQETQYF. The CDR3 region has the DNA TGTGCCAGCAGCCAAGATAGGAGGGCCCCACAAGAGACCCAGTACTTC. This rearrangement joins TRBV3-1 (or the pseudogene TRBV3-2) to TRBJ2-5, with D possibly being TRBD2 (6 bases). Germline V lookup: CDR1 LGHDT, CDR2 YNNKEL (reference sequence). CDR3 length equals 16 residues. Between the trimmed V and J ends, which lost 0 bases and 2 bases, there was a span of 13 bases.

This chain uses TRBV28 with TRBJ2-7; tentative D call: TRBD1 (6 bases). CDR3 length equals 15 residues. The germline gives CDR1 MDHEN, CDR2 SYDVKM. Between the trimmed V and J ends, which lost 7 bases and 2 bases, there was a span of 18 bases. DNA of the CDR3: TGTGCCAGCATTCAAGGGGGAGCGACCACCTACGAGCAGTACTTC. It encodes CASIQGGATTYEQYF.

The rearrangement links TRBV2 to TRBJ2-7, with 9 bases identical to TRBD1. V was pared by 6 bases and J by 2 bases, with 8 bases of the junction left unmatched. This CDR3 has 15 residues. Germline V CDR1 and CDR2: SNHLY, FYNNEI. CDR3 in DNA: TGTGCCAGCAGCTTAACCGGGACAGGGACCTACGAGCAGTACTTC. It encodes CASSLTGTGTYEQYF.

This chain connects TRBV6-2 or TRBV6-3 to TRBJ2-7; TRBD1 might be the D (6 bases). Trimming shortened V by 3 bases and J by 5 bases, and 8 bases separated the two germline ends. CDR3 length equals 12 residues. CDR1 is MNHEY and CDR2 is SVGEGT in the germline V gene. The CDR3, as DNA: TGTGCCAGCAGTTATAGGGGGAACGAGCAGTACTTC. It yields the protein CASSYRGNEQYF.

This clone was recorded only once. This chain joins TRBV11-2 and TRBJ2-6, with 9 positions matching TRBD1. Germline lookup yields CDR1 SGHAT and CDR2 FQNNGV. Germline trimming cut 4 bases from V and 2 bases from J; bases unmatched to any gene: 0. The CDR3 has 15 residues. The CDR3 sequence: CASSWTGAGANVLTF. CDR3 nucleotide sequence: TGTGCCAGCAGCTGGACAGGGGCTGGGGCCAACGTCCTGACTTTC.

This sequence joins TRBV30 and TRBJ2-7; 9 positions agree with TRBD2. The CDR3 has 15 residues. CDR1 GTSNPN and CDR2 SVGIG come from the germline V gene (reference sequence). J was trimmed by 0 bases and V by 4 bases; bases with no gene match: 7. The CDR3, as DNA: TGTGCCTGGATTAGAGCGGGAGGTTTCTCCTACGAGCAGTACTTC. Protein: CAWIRAGGFSYEQYF.

V usage is TRBV2 and J usage is TRBJ2-5; tentative D call: TRBD1 (6 bases). The V gene's germline CDR1 is SNHLY and CDR2 FYNNEI. The ends were cut back, 7 bases at V and 3 bases at J, with 15 bases in the middle. The CDR3 has 14 amino acids. The CDR3 here is CASTPPGHKETQYF. The CDR3 DNA reads TGTGCCAGCACTCCTCCGGGACACAAAGAGACCCAGTACTTC.

CDR3 loop: CASSLLTSGAHEQYF. In DNA form, the CDR3 reads TGTGCCAGCAGTCTTCTGACTAGCGGGGCCCACGAGCAGTACTTC. The chain links TRBV2 to TRBJ2-7, with 11 bases that match TRBD2. Germline-derived CDR1 and CDR2 are SNHLY and FYNNEI. Unmatched junction bases numbered 8, after V lost 5 bases and J lost 5 bases. This CDR3 has 15 amino acids.

The rearrangement joins TRBV11-3 to TRBJ2-7; weak D call: TRBD2 (6 bases). Per germline, CDR1 SGHNT and CDR2 YENEEA. The CDR3 loop spans 15 amino acids. Between the trimmed V and J ends, which lost 5 bases and 2 bases, there was a span of 16 bases. The DNA for the CDR3 is TGTGCCAGCAGCACTAACTGGGGAGGACCCTACGAGCAGTACTTC. It yields the protein CASSTNWGGPYEQYF.

The rearrangement uses TRBV2 and TRBJ2-3; D might be TRBD1 (7 bases). The CDR3 runs to 13 residues. CDR1 and CDR2 from the germline V gene are SNHLY and FYNNEI. Trimming cost V 7 bases and J 4 bases, with 12 bases left between them. DNA for the CDR3: TGTGCCAGCAATGGCAGGGGGGCAGATACGCAGTATTTT. Translation: CASNGRGADTQYF.

CDR3 DNA sequence: TGTGCCAGTAGTTACAGGGGGCTCAATCAGCCCCAGCATTTT. Translating gives CASSYRGLNQPQHF. The V gene is TRBV19, the J gene TRBJ1-5; TRBD1 agrees at 9 bases. Germline lookup yields CDR1 LNHDA and CDR2 SQIVND (reference sequence). The CDR3 has 14 residues. The V and J ends lost 5 bases and 3 bases, in that order; junction bases with no gene match: 2.